This TCR beta chain was captured in a study of blood T cell repertoires in COVID-19. The overall study: PBMCs, B-cell-depleted T cells, or T cells provided the cDNA or gDNA that made up the material.

Germline V gives CDR1 GTSNPN, CDR2 SVGIG (reference sequence). The CDR3 length is 13 residues. The V and J ends lost 5 bases and 4 bases, in that order; junction bases with no gene match: 4. Sequencing was performed with immunoSEQ multiplex PCR; in TCRdb, only in-frame clones are kept and a portion is missing. The sample lists around 300,000 clones, around 85% occurring once. Specimen: peripheral blood. The V call is TRBV30, the J call TRBJ2-1; 8 positions match TRBD2. The sequence derives from a woman aged 45-60 years with active or convalescent COVID-19. The CDR3 sequence: CAWGAGVYNEQFF. DNA for the CDR3: TGTGCCTGGGGAGCGGGGGTATACAATGAGCAGTTCTTC. The whole variable domain, remainder taken from reference TRBV30 and TRBJ2-1, is SQTIHQWPATLVQPVGSPLSLECTVEGTSNPNLYWYRQAAGRGLQLLFYSVGIGQISSEVPQNLSASRPQDRQFILSSKKLLLSDSGFYLCAWGAGVYNEQFFGPGTRLTVL.